This TCR beta chain emerged from a study of blood T cells in healthy people across ages. For the second PCR, which ran for about 6 to 11 cycles, a sample-barcoded 5' primer and a J-beta primer mix were used. TCRdb analysed the 5' RACE reads with MiXCR anew, one entry per CDR3 protein. The sample contains hundreds of thousands of distinct CDR3 sequences, under 45% of which appear only once. The CDR3 consists of 14 residues. Germline V gene lookup returns CDR1 LGHNT and CDR2 FRNRAP. This clonotype has ten or more counts. One end of the junction is discordant with germline, which a read error may explain.

The chain has TRBV12-5 and TRBJ2-1; the match to TRBD2 covers 8 bases. This TCR was recovered from a man between 60 and 75 years old in good health. The specimen sequenced was blood. CDR3: CASSTRGGYNEQFF. The CDR3 DNA reads TGCGCCAGCAGCACACGGGGGGGGTACAATGAGCAGTTCTTC.